This T cell receptor (beta chain) is from a study of T cells in Graves' hyperthyroidism and ophthalmopathy. This clonotype is medium-sized in the sample. The antigen is not known. Broader study findings: The majority of expanded thyroid clonotypes above 0.001 also appeared in blood.

V was pared by 6 bases and J by 1 base, with 6 bases between. The CDR3 loop spans 12 amino acids. Germline V gene lookup returns CDR1 SNHLY and CDR2 FYNNEI. RNA transcripts yielded amplified TCR beta CDR3 regions. When the TCR CDR3 underwent first-round RT-PCR, the HTBI primer set was used. Each CDR3 protein is one row after TCRdb ran MiXCR on the multiplex PCR reads. The repertoire holds roughly 420,000 distinct CDR3 sequences, less than 20% seen once, with just under 8% in the top ten. The sample consisted of blood. This receptor was taken from a woman aged 18-30 years with Graves' hyperthyroidism. The chain recombines TRBV2 with TRBJ1-1; D not certain. CDR3 sequence (DNA): TGTGCCAGCAGGGCGGGGAACACTGAAGCTTTCTTT. Amino acids: CASRAGNTEAFF.